This passage covers 16 T cell receptor beta chains from one sample sequenced in a study of CD8 T cells in ankylosing spondylitis. TCRdb fed the 5' RACE reads into MiXCR, producing one record per CDR3 protein. The sample holds about 750,000 distinct CDR3 sequences, 19% seen once. General observations from the study: Ankylosing spondylitis blood seemed to carry a telltale TCR beta motif made of about 8 highly homologous variants.

These receptors' antigens are unknown. The sample consisted of blood, either unsorted or a sorted T cell fraction (not recorded which). These TCRs come from a male donor with ankylosing spondylitis.

The DNA of the CDR3 is TGTGCCAGCAGTATTGGGGGGACTAGCGGGAGGAAGGCAGATACGCAGTATTTT. The encoded protein is CASSIGGTSGRKADTQYF. The chain employs TRBV27 and TRBJ2-3; 15 bases are shared with TRBD2. The CDR3 totals 18 residues. In germline, CDR1 is MNHEY, CDR2 SMNVEV (reference sequence). J gave up 4 bases and V 5 bases, and 10 bases lay outside the gene matches.

In its sample, this clonotype was seen many times. The junction does not match germline at one end; this may be a read error. V usage is TRBV7-2 and J usage is TRBJ2-4, with TRBD2 as a possible D gene (5 bases). This CDR3 is 14 amino acids long. CDR1 is SGHTA and CDR2 is FQGNSA in the germline V gene. In DNA, the CDR3 is TGTGCCAGCAGCTTAGGGCTAGCCGAAAACATTCAGTACTTC. It codes for CASSLGLAENIQYF.

V gene TRBV5-8 combines with J gene TRBJ2-5, with no clear D. Germline V gene sequence: CDR1 SGHTS, CDR2 YDEGEE. V shed 4 bases and J shed 7 bases, with 23 bases lying between them. The CDR3 is 16 residues long. CDR3 in amino acids: CASSPELGIKIGTQYF. The CDR3 bases are TGTGCCAGCAGCCCGGAGTTGGGGATAAAGATCGGGACCCAGTACTTC.

This chain links TRBV6-2 or TRBV6-3 with TRBJ2-7; D call uncertain. V dropped 6 bases and J dropped 1 base, with 16 bases sitting between them. Per germline, CDR1 MNHEY and CDR2 SVGEGT. The CDR3 is 15 residues long. For the CDR3, the DNA is TGTGCCAGCAGGCTCACTCTGGCCGGGTCCTACGAGCAGTACTTC. Encoded protein: CASRLTLAGSYEQYF.

This clonotype was recorded a few times. The chain links TRBV10-2 to TRBJ2-1, with 7 positions matching TRBD1. This CDR3 comprises 15 residues. V was clipped by 2 bases and J by 3 bases; unmatched bases: 4. In germline, CDR1 is WSHSY, CDR2 SAAADI. CDR3 in DNA: TGCGCCAGCAGTGAGATAGGGGGCAACTACAATGAGCAGTTCTTC. Its protein product is CASSEIGGNYNEQFF.

In this sample, this clonotype turned up a few times. V usage is TRBV11-2 and J usage is TRBJ2-2; 12 nucleotides align to TRBD1. Germline CDR1 SGHAT, CDR2 FQNNGV. There are 17 residues in the CDR3. Trimming cost V 1 base and J 7 bases; bases outside gene matches: 7. The CDR3 loop is CASSLGGTGGAFGELFF. The CDR3 region has the DNA TGTGCCAGCAGCTTAGGGGGGACAGGGGGCGCGTTCGGGGAGCTGTTTTTT.

A few counts support this clonotype. J is TRBJ1-4 and V is TRBV7-2; D is unclear. From germline, CDR1 is SGHTA and CDR2 FQGNSA. With 5 bases removed from V and 7 bases from J, the gap between germline ends came to 11 bases. This CDR3 has 13 amino acids. This CDR3 is CASSPRISEKLFF. CDR3 DNA: TGTGCCAGCAGCCCCCGCATATCTGAAAAACTGTTTTTT. The full variable domain, its missing parts supplied by reference TRBV7-2 and TRBJ1-4, is GAGVSQSPSNKVTEKGKDVELRCDPISGHTALYWYRQSLGQGLEFLIYFQGNSAPDKSGLPSDRFSAERTGGSVSTLTIQRTQQEDSAVYLCASSPRISEKLFFGSGTQLSVL.

This clonotype was seen repeatedly, ten times or more. V gene TRBV12-3 or TRBV12-4 combines with J gene TRBJ1-4, with D unresolved. V lost 5 bases and J lost 7, with 14 bases in between. The CDR3 is made up of 14 amino acids. The CDR3 sequence: CASSIGGPVEKLFF. CDR3 bases: TGTGCCAGCAGTATAGGAGGGCCGGTTGAAAAACTGTTTTTT.

This clonotype appeared a few times. The V gene is TRBV15, the J gene TRBJ2-1, with unresolved D. V lost 1 base to trimming and J lost 6 bases, with 19 bases between them. The CDR3 totals 17 residues. Germline values: CDR1 LNHNV, CDR2 YYDKDF (reference sequence). For the CDR3, the DNA is TGTGCCACCAGCAGAGCTCCGATTTCAGTCAACCTCAATGAGCAGTTCTTC. This encodes CATSRAPISVNLNEQFF.

V usage is TRBV30 and J usage is TRBJ2-3; the match to TRBD2 covers 7 bases. V dropped 2 bases and J dropped 1; count of bases not matched to a gene: 3. This CDR3 spans 14 amino acids. In germline, CDR1 is GTSNPN, CDR2 SVGIG (reference sequence). CDR3 region: CAWSPGGGTDTQYF. The CDR3 DNA reads TGTGCCTGGAGTCCGGGGGGAGGCACAGATACGCAGTATTTT.

The chain combines TRBV7-2 with TRBJ2-1; 11 bases align to TRBD2. With V trimmed by 4 bases and J by 7 bases, 9 bases remained unmatched. Germline CDR1 is SGHTA and CDR2 is FQGNSA. The CDR3 has 16 amino acids. CDR3 in DNA: TGTGCCAGCAGCTCCCCGGAGGTAGCGGGGGGGAATGAGCAGTTCTTC. Its translation: CASSSPEVAGGNEQFF.

This clonotype has a handful of counts. J is TRBJ2-7 and V is TRBV20-1; D may be TRBD1 (6 bases). This CDR3 is built from 15 residues. Germline V gene lookup returns CDR1 DFQATT and CDR2 SNEGSKA (reference sequence). V was clipped by 0 bases and J by 3 bases, with 15 bases between them. Here the CDR3 reads CSARDRTVDYYEQYF. The CDR3 nucleotides are TGCAGTGCTAGAGATCGGACAGTAGACTACTACGAGCAGTACTTC.

This chain connects TRBV4-3 to TRBJ1-6; 9 nucleotides agree with TRBD1. The CDR3 has 16 residues. V lost 0 bases, J lost 9 bases, and 6 bases stayed unmatched. Germline loops: CDR1 LGHNA, CDR2 YSLEER. The CDR3 protein is CASSQERGTGSSPLHF. The CDR3 nucleotides read TGCGCCAGCAGCCAAGAGAGGGGGACAGGGAGTTCACCCCTCCACTTT.

This rearrangement joins TRBV6-2 or TRBV6-3 to TRBJ1-1; D is ambiguous. The germline V gene has CDR1 MNHEY and CDR2 SVGEGT. The CDR3 is made up of 14 amino acids. The V gene lost 5 bases and the J gene lost 0 bases, with 10 bases spanning the gap. The CDR3 loop reads CASSIEDMNTEAFF. Here the CDR3 DNA reads TGTGCCAGCAGTATAGAAGACATGAACACTGAAGCTTTCTTT.

This clonotype turned up a few times. The rearrangement uses TRBV9 and TRBJ1-3, with D unresolved. The V and J ends lost 4 bases and 0 bases respectively, with 14 bases between them. The CDR3 consists of 16 residues. Germline CDR1 and CDR2: SGDLS and YYNGEE. This chain's CDR3 is CASSYYPTDSGNTIYF. Here the CDR3 DNA reads TGTGCCAGCAGCTACTACCCGACGGACTCTGGAAACACCATATATTTT.

The rearrangement uses TRBV7-2 and TRBJ2-5, with TRBD2 matching 12 bases. The CDR3 has 15 amino acids. Trimming removed 5 bases from V and 3 bases from J; junction bases left unmatched: 4. CDR1 and CDR2 (germline): SGHTA, FQGNSA. DNA of the CDR3: TGTGCCAGCAGCCGGACTAGCGGGGTAAAAGAGACCCAGTACTTC. Its protein product is CASSRTSGVKETQYF.